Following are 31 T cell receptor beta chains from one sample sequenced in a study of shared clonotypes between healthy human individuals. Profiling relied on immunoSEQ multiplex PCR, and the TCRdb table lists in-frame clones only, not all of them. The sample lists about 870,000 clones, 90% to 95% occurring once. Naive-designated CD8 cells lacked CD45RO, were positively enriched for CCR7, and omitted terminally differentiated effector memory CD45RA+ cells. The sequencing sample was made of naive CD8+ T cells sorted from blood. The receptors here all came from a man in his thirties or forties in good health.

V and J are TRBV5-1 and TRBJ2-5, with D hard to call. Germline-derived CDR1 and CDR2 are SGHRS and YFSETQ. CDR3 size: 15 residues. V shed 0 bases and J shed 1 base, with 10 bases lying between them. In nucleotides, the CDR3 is TGCGCCAGCAGCTTGGGTATCAACTTCCAAGAGACCCAGTACTTC. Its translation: CASSLGINFQETQYF.

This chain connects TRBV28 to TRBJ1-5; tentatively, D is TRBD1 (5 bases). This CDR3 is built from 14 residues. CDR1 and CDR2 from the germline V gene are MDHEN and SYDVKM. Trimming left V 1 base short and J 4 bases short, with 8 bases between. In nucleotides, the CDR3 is TGTGCCAGCAGTTTATTAGAGGGGAATCAGCCCCAGCATTTT. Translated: CASSLLEGNQPQHF.

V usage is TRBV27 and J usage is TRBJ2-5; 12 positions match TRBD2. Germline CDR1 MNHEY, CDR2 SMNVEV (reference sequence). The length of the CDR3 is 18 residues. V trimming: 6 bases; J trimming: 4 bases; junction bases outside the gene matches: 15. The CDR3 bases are TGTGCCAGCAGCCTAGAGGGACAGATGACTAGCGGGAGAGAGACCCAGTACTTC. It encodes CASSLEGQMTSGRETQYF.

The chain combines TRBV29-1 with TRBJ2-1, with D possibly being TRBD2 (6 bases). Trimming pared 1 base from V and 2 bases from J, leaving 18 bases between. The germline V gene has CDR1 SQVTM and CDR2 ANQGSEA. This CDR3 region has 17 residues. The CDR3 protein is CSVEGLSRAGAYNEQFF. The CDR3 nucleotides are TGCAGCGTTGAAGGACTATCCAGAGCGGGTGCCTACAATGAGCAGTTCTTC.

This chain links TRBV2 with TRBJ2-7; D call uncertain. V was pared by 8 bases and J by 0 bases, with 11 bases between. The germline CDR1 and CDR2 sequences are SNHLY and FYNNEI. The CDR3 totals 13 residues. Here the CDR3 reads CASGPMDSYEQYF. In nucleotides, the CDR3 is TGTGCCAGCGGTCCAATGGACTCCTACGAGCAGTACTTC.

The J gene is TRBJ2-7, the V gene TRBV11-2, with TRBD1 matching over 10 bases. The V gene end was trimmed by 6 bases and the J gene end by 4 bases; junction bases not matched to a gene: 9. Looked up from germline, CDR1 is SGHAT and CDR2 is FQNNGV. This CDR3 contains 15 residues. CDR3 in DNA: TGTGCCAGCAGTACCGGGACAGGGGTTCAATACGAGCAGTACTTC. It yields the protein CASSTGTGVQYEQYF.

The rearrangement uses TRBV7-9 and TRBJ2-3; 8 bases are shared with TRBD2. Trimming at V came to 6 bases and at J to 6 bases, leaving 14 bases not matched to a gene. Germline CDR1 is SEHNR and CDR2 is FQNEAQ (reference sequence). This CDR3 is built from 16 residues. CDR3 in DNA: TGTGCCAGCAGAAGCCCCCACAGCGGGAGTAGTGATACGCAGTATTTT. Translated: CASRSPHSGSSDTQYF.

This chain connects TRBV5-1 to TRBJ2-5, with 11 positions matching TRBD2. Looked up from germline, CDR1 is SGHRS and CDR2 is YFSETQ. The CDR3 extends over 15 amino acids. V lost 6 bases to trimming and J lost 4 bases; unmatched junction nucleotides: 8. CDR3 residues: CASTPLAGALETQYF. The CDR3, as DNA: TGCGCCAGCACCCCACTAGCGGGAGCCCTAGAGACCCAGTACTTC.

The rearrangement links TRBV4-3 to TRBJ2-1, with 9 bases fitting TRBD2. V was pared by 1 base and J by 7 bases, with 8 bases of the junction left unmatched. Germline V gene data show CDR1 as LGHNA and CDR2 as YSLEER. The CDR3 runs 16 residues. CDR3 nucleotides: TGCGCCAGCAGCCAAGGTTGGGTAGCGGGAGCGAATGAGCAGTTCTTC. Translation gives CASSQGWVAGANEQFF.

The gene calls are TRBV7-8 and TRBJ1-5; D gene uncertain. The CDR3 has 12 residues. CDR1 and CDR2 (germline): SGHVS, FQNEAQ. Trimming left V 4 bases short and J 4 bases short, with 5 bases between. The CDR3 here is CASSWENQPQHF. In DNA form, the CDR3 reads TGTGCCAGCAGCTGGGAGAATCAGCCCCAGCATTTT.

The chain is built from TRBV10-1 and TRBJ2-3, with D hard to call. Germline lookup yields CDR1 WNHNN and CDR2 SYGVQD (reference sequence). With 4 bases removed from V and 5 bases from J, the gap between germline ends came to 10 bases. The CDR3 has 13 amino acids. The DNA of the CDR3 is TGCGCCAGCAGTGGACAACACGGAGATACGCAGTATTTT. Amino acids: CASSGQHGDTQYF.

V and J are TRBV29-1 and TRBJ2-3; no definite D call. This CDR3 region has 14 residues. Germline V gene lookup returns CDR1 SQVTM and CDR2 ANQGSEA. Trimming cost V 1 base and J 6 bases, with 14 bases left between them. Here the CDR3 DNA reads TGCAGCGTTGAAGTAGTCGGCCCTCCGGATACGCAGTATTTT. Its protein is CSVEVVGPPDTQYF.

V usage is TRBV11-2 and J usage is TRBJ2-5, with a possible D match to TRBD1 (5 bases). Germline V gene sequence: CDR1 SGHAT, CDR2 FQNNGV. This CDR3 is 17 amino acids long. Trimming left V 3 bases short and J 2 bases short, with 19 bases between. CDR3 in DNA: TGTGCCAGCAGCTTTATTGTGAGGACAATTATACAAGAGACCCAGTACTTC. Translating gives CASSFIVRTIIQETQYF.

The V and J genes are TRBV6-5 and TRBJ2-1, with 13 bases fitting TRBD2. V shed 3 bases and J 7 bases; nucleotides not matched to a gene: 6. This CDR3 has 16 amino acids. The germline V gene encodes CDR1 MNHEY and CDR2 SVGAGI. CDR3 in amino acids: CASSYIWTSGSNEQFF. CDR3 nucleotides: TGTGCCAGCAGTTATATTTGGACTAGCGGGAGTAATGAGCAGTTCTTC.

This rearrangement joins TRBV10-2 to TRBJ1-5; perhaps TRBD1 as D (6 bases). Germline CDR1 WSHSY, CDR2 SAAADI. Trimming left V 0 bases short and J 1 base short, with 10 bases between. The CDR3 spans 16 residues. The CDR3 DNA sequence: TGCGCCAGCAGTGAGTCTGGAGGGGGAAGCAATCAGCCCCAGCATTTT. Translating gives CASSESGGGSNQPQHF.

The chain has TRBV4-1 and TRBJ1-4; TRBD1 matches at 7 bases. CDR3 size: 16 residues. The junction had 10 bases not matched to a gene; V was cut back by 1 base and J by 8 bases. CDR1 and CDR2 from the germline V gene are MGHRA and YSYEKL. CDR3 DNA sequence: TGCGCCAGCAGCCAAGTGGCCCGGACAGGCGAGGAAAAACTGTTTTTT. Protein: CASSQVARTGEEKLFF.

CDR3 nucleotides: TGTGCCAGCAGCCAGGACTTCCAAGAGACCCAGTACTTC. Its translation is CASSQDFQETQYF. This chain joins TRBV14 and TRBJ2-5, with TRBD2 as a possible D gene (5 bases). V was shortened by 3 bases and J by 1 base, with 6 bases between the two germline ends. The CDR3 contains 13 residues. Looked up from germline, CDR1 is SGHDN and CDR2 is FVKESK.

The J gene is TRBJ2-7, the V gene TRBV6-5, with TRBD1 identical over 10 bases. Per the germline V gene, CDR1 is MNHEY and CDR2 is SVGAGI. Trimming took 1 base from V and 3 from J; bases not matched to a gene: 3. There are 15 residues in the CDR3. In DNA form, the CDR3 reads TGTGCCAGCAGTTACTGGACAGGGGGTAACTACGAGCAGTACTTC. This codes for CASSYWTGGNYEQYF.

The CDR3 is CASSQSGNEQFF. The CDR3 DNA is TGTGCCAGCAGTCAGTCGGGCAATGAGCAGTTCTTC. The chain uses TRBV6-5 and TRBJ2-1; D is uncertain. Germline CDR1 and CDR2: MNHEY and SVGAGI. The CDR3 spans 12 residues. Between the trimmed V and J ends, which lost 5 bases and 6 bases, there was a span of 8 bases.

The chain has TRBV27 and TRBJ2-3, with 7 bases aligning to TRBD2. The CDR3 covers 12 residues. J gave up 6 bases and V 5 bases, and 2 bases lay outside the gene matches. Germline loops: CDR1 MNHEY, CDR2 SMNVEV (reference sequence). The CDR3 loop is CASSQRDDTQYF. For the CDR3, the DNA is TGTGCCAGCAGTCAGCGGGACGATACGCAGTATTTT.

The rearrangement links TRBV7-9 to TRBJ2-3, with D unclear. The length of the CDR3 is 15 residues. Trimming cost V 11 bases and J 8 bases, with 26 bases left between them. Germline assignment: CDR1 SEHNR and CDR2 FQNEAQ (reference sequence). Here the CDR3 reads CAPETPPFGQRTQYF. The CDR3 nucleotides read TGTGCCCCCGAAACGCCCCCGTTCGGGCAGCGTACGCAGTATTTT.

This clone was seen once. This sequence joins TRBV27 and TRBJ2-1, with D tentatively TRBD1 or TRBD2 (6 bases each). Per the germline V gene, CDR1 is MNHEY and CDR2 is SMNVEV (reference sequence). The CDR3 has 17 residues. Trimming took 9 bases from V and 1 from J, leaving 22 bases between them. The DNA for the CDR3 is TGTGCCAGTGAGGGGCGAGGGGGGATGAGGTCCTACAATGAGCAGTTCTTC. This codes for CASEGRGGMRSYNEQFF.

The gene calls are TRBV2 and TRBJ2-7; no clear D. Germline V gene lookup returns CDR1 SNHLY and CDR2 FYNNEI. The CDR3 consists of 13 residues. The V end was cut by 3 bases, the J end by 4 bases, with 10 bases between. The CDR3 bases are TGTGCCAGCAGTGACACCACATGGTACGAGCAGTACTTC. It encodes CASSDTTWYEQYF.

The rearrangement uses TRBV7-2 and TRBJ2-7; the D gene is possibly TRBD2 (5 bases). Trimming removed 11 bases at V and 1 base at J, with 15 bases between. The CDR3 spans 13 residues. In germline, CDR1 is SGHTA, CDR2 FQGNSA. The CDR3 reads CALLAISSYEQYF. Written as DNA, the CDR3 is TGTGCCCTTTTAGCGATCTCGTCCTACGAGCAGTACTTC.

The CDR3 loop is CASSSAGVEQETQYF. DNA for the CDR3: TGTGCCAGCAGTTCAGCGGGAGTTGAACAAGAGACCCAGTACTTC. This rearrangement joins TRBV6-6 to TRBJ2-5; 8 bases map to TRBD2. V gave up 4 bases and J gave up 2 bases; unmatched junction bases: 6. The CDR3 consists of 15 residues. Germline V lookup: CDR1 MNHNY, CDR2 SVGAGI (reference sequence).

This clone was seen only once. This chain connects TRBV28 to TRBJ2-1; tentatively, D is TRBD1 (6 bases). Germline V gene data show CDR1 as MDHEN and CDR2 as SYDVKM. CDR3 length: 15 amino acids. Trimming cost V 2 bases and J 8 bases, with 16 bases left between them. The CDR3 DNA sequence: TGTGCCAGCAGTTTAATCACACAGGGATTATATGAGCAGTTCTTC. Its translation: CASSLITQGLYEQFF.

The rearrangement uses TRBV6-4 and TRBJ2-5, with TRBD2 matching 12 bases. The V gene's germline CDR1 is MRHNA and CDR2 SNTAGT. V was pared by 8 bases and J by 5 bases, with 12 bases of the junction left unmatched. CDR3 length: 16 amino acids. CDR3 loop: CASFPALAGGPETQYF. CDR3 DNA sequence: TGTGCCAGCTTTCCGGCGCTAGCGGGAGGGCCGGAGACCCAGTACTTC.

The CDR3, as DNA: TGTGCCAGCAGCCCTGCTAGCGGAAACTACAATGAGCAGTTCTTC. It specifies CASSPASGNYNEQFF. The rearrangement links TRBV7-6 to TRBJ2-1, with 7 bases identical to TRBD2. Germline trimming cut 5 bases from V and 3 bases from J; bases unmatched to any gene: 7. CDR3 length: 15 residues. Germline values: CDR1 SGHVS, CDR2 FNYEAQ.

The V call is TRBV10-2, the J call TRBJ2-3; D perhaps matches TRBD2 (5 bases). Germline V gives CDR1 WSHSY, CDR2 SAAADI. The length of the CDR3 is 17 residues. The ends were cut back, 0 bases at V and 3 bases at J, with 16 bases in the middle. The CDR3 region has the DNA TGCGCCAGCAGTGAGTCGATTTCGGGGTTTAGTACAGATACGCAGTATTTT. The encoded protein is CASSESISGFSTDTQYF.

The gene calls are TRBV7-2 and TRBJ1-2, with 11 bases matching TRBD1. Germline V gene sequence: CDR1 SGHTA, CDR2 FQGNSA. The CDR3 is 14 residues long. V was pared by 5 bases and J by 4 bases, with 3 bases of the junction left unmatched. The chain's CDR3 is CASSTDRGPYGYTF. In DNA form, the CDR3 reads TGTGCCAGCAGCACGGACAGGGGGCCCTATGGCTACACCTTC.

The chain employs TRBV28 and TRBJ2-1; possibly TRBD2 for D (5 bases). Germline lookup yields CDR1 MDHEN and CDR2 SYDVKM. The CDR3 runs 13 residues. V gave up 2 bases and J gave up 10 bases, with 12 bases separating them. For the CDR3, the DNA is TGTGCCAGCAGTTTAACGTTCGAGGGCGAGCAGTTCTTC. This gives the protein CASSLTFEGEQFF.